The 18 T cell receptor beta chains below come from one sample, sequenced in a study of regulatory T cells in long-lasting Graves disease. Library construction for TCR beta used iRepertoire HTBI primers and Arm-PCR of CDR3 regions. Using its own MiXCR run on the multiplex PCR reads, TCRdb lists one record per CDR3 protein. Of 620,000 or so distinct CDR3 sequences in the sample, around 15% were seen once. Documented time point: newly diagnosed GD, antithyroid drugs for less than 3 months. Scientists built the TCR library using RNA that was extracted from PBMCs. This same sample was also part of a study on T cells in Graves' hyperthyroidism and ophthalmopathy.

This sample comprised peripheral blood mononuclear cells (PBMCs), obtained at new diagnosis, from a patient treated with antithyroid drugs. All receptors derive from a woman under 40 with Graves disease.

CDR3 region: CSAFPGRAKNIQYF. Here the CDR3 DNA reads TGCAGTGCTTTTCCAGGGAGAGCCAAAAACATTCAGTACTTC. The chain combines TRBV20-1 with TRBJ2-4; D might be TRBD1 or TRBD2, each matching 5 bases. CDR3 length equals 14 residues. The V and J ends lost 5 bases and 0 bases respectively, with 11 bases between them. CDR1 is DFQATT, CDR2 SNEGSKA, per germline (reference sequence).

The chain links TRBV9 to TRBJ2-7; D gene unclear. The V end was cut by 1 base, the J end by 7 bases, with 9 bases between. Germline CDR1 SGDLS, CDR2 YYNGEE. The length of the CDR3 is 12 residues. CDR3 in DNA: TGTGCCAGCAGCGTAAATTACAATGAGCAGTACTTC. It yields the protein CASSVNYNEQYF.

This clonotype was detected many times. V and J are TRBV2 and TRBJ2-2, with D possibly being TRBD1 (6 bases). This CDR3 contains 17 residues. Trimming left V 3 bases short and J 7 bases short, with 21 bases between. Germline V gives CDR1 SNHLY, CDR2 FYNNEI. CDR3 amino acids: CASSDPRTMGAVGELFF. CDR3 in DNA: TGTGCCAGCAGTGATCCCCGGACAATGGGGGCAGTCGGGGAGCTGTTTTTT.

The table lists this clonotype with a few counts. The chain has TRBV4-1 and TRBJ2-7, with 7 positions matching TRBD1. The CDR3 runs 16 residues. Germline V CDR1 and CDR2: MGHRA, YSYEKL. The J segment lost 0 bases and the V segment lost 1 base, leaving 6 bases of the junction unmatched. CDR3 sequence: CASSQGQGFTSYEQYF. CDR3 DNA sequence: TGCGCCAGCAGCCAAGGACAGGGTTTTACCTCCTACGAGCAGTACTTC.

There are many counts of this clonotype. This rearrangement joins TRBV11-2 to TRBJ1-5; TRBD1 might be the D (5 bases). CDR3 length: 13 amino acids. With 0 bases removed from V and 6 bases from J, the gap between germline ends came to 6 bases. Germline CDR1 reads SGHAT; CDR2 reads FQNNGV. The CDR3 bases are TGTGCCAGCAGCTTAGACAGGGCTCAGCCCCAGCATTTT. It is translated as CASSLDRAQPQHF.

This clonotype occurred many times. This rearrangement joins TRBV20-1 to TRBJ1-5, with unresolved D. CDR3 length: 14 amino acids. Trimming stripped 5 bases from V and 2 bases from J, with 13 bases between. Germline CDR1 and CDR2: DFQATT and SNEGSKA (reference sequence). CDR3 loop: CSARPGSGNQPQHF. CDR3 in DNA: TGCAGTGCTCGCCCGGGTTCGGGCAATCAGCCCCAGCATTTT.

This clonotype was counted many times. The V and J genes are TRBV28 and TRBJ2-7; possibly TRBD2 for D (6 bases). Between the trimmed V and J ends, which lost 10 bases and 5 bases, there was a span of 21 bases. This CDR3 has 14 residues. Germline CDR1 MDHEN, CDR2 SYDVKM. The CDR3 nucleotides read TGTGCCACGCTTGAGGTAGGGGAGGCTGACGAGCAGTACTTC. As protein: CATLEVGEADEQYF. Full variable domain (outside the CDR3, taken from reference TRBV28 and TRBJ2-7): DVKVTQSSRYLVKRTGEKVFLECVQDMDHENMFWYRQDPGLGLRLIYFSYDVKMKEKGDIPEGYSVSREKKERFSLILESASTNQTSMYLCATLEVGEADEQYFGPGTRLTVT.

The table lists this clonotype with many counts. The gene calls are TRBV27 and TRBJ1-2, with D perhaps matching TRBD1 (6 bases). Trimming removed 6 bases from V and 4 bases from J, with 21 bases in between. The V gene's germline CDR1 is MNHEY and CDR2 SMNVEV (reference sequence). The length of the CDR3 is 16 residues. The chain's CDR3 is CASSPLGPGAGYGYTF. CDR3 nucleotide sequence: TGTGCCAGCAGCCCTCTTGGCCCGGGGGCTGGCTATGGCTACACCTTC.

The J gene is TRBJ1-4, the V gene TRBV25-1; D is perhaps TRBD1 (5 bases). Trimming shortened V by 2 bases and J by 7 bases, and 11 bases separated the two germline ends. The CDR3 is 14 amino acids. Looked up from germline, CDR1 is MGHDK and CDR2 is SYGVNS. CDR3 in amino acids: CASSETQVLEKLFF. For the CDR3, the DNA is TGTGCCAGCAGTGAAACACAGGTGCTTGAAAAACTGTTTTTT.

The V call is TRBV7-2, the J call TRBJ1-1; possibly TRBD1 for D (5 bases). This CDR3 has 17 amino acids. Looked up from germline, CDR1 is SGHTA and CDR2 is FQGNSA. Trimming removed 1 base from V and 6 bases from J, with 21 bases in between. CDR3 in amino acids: CASSLGSYGARIAEAFF. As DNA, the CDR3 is TGTGCCAGCAGCTTAGGGTCCTATGGGGCCAGGATTGCTGAAGCTTTCTTT.

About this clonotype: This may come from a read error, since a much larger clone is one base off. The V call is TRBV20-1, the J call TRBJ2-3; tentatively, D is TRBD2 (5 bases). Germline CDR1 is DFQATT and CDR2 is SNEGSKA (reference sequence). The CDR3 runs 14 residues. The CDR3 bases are TGCATTGCTAGAGGGTCGACCAGAGCAGATACGCAGTATTTT. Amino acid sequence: CIARGSTRADTQYF.

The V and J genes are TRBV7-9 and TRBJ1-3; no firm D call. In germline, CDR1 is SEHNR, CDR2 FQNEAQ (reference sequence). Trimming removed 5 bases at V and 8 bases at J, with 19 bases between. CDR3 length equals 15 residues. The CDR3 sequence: CASSGDYSKADTIYF. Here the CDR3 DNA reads TGTGCCAGCAGCGGAGATTATTCGAAGGCGGACACCATATATTTT. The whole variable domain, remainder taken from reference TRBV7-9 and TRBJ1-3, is DTGVSQNPRHKITKRGQNVTFRCDPISEHNRLYWYRQTLGQGPEFLTYFQNEAQLEKSRLLSDRFSAERPKGSFSTLEIQRTEQGDSAMYLCASSGDYSKADTIYFGEGSWLTVV.

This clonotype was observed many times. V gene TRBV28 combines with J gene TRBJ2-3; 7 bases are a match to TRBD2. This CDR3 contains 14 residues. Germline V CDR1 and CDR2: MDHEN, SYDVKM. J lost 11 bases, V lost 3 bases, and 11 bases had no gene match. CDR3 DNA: TGTGCCAGCAGTTTGGGGGGGGTGGGGTTTGTGCAGTATTTT. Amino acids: CASSLGGVGFVQYF.

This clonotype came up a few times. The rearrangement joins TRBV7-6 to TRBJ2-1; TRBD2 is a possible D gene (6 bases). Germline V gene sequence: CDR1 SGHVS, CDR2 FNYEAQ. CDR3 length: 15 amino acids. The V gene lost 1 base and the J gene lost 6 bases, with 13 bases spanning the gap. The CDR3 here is CASSLGVDGGNEQFF. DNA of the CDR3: TGTGCCAGCAGCTTAGGGGTGGACGGGGGCAATGAGCAGTTCTTC.

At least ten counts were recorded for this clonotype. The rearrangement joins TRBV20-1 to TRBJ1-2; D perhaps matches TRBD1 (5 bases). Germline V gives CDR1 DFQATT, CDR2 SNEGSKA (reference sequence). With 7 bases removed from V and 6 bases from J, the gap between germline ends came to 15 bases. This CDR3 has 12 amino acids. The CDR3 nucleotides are TGCAGTGAGGGGAACGAGGGGAATGGCTACACCTTC. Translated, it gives CSEGNEGNGYTF.

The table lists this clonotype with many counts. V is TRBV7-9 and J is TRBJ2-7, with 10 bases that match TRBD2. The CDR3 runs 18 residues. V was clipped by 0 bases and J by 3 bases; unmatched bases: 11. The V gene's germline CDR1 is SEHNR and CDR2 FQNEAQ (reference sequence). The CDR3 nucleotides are TGTGCCAGCAGCTTAGCATTCAGCCTAGCGGGAGATGGCTACGAGCAGTACTTC. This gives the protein CASSLAFSLAGDGYEQYF.

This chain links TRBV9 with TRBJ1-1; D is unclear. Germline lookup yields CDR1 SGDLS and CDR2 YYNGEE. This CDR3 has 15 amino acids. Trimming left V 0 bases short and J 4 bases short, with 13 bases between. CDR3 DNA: TGTGCCAGCAGCGTAGGGGGAGTCGGGTCCACTGAAGCTTTCTTT. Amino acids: CASSVGGVGSTEAFF. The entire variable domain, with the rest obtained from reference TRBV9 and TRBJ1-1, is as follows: DSGVTQTPKHLITATGQRVTLRCSPRSGDLSVYWYQQSLDQGLQFLIQYYNGEERAKGNILERFSAQQFPDLHSELNLSSLELGDSALYFCASSVGGVGSTEAFFGQGTRLTVV.

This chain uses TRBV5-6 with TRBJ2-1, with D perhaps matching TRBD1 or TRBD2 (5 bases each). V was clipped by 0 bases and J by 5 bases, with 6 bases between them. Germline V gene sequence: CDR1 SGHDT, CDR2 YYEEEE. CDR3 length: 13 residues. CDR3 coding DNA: TGTGCCAGCAGCTTGGCGGGACACAATGAGCAGTTCTTC. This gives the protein CASSLAGHNEQFF.